What follows are 12 T cell receptor beta chains derived from one specimen sequenced in a study of OX40 agonist ivuxolimab in advanced cancers. Sequenced by immunoSEQ multiplex PCR; TCRdb stores in-frame clones only, minus some. The sample has around 81,000 clones, roughly 80% seen once. The specimen was CD4+ or CD8+ T cells sorted from blood, collected in a trial of the OX40 agonist ivuxolimab. The receptors shown here come from an adult with an advanced solid tumor such as melanoma, head and neck, liver or kidney cancer.

This clone was seen a single time. The gene calls are TRBV29-1 and TRBJ1-1, with D possibly TRBD1 on 6 matching bases. The V end was cut by 7 bases, the J end by 0 bases, with 15 bases between. Germline V gene lookup returns CDR1 SQVTM and CDR2 ANQGSEA. CDR3 length: 14 amino acids. As DNA, the CDR3 is TGCAGCGCCGACAAGGGGGGGTTGAACACTGAAGCTTTCTTT. Translating gives CSADKGGLNTEAFF.

V usage is TRBV2 and J usage is TRBJ2-6; D possibly matches TRBD1 or TRBD2 (6 bases each). This CDR3 is built from 18 residues. V lost 2 bases and J lost 0, with 14 bases in between. Germline V gene data show CDR1 as SNHLY and CDR2 as FYNNEI. Here the CDR3 reads CASSERGAEFSGANVLTF. CDR3 nucleotide sequence: TGTGCCAGCAGTGAAAGGGGGGCCGAATTCTCTGGGGCCAACGTCCTGACTTTC.

The chain links TRBV6-5 to TRBJ1-2; no firm D call. The CDR3 loop spans 13 amino acids. Trimming stripped 2 bases from V and 6 bases from J, with 10 bases between. Per the germline V gene, CDR1 is MNHEY and CDR2 is SVGAGI. Here the CDR3 DNA reads TGTGCCAGCAGTTACAGCGGTATACATGGCTACACCTTC. It specifies CASSYSGIHGYTF.

V gene TRBV18 combines with J gene TRBJ2-3; TRBD1 matches at 9 bases. CDR1 and CDR2 from the germline V gene are KGHSH and LQKENI. Trimming took 6 bases from V and 6 from J; bases not matched to a gene: 16. The CDR3 runs to 17 residues. The CDR3 nucleotides are TGTGCCAGCTCCCTAAGGGGGACAGGGACGTTTGCGGATACGCAGTATTTT. Protein sequence: CASSLRGTGTFADTQYF.

The chain joins TRBV5-6 to TRBJ2-7, with D hard to call. The CDR3 sequence is 12 residues long. Trimming shortened V by 3 bases and J by 7 bases, and 11 bases separated the two germline ends. CDR1 is SGHDT and CDR2 is YYEEEE in the germline V gene. As DNA, the CDR3 is TGTGCCAGCAGCTCACGCAAATATGAGCAGTACTTC. Encoded protein: CASSSRKYEQYF.

A single count supports this clone. The J gene is TRBJ1-3, the V gene TRBV19; maybe TRBD1 (6 bases). The V gene's germline CDR1 is LNHDA and CDR2 SQIVND (reference sequence). The CDR3 has 15 amino acids. Between the trimmed V and J ends, which lost 5 bases and 0 bases, there was a span of 11 bases. The DNA for the CDR3 is TGTGCCAGTAGTCCCAAGACAGGCTCTGGAAACACCATATATTTT. Translated: CASSPKTGSGNTIYF.

The chain recombines TRBV10-3 with TRBJ2-7; D perhaps matches TRBD2 (6 bases). The CDR3 is 13 amino acids. Trimming took 3 bases from V and 6 from J, leaving 12 bases between them. Germline values: CDR1 ENHRY, CDR2 SYGVKD. CDR3 DNA: TGTGCCATCAGTGAATCGGGAGCCGGCGAGCAGTACTTC. Its translation: CAISESGAGEQYF.

J is TRBJ2-1 and V is TRBV4-1; TRBD2 aligns across 8 bases. Germline loops: CDR1 MGHRA, CDR2 YSYEKL. Trimming removed 5 bases from V and 0 bases from J; junction bases left unmatched: 3. The CDR3 extends over 15 amino acids. In nucleotides, the CDR3 is TGCGCCAGCAGCACTAGCGGAAACTCCTACAATGAGCAGTTCTTC. Amino acids: CASSTSGNSYNEQFF.

This clone was seen a handful of times. The sample contains more than one DNA sequence encoding this CDR3. The chain's CDR3 is CASSLGTGGQETQYF. The CDR3 DNA sequence: TGCGCCAGCAGCTTGGGGACCGGTGGCCAAGAGACCCAGTACTTC. The chain joins TRBV5-1 to TRBJ2-5; D unresolved. V lost 0 bases and J 1 base, leaving 10 bases between the germline ends. The germline gives CDR1 SGHRS, CDR2 YFSETQ. This CDR3 has 15 amino acids.

The chain carries TRBV6-1 and TRBJ2-2; D perhaps matches TRBD2 (6 bases). The CDR3 runs to 16 residues. Germline V gene sequence: CDR1 MNHNS, CDR2 SASEGT. V was trimmed by 6 bases and J by 2 bases, leaving 16 bases between them. CDR3 DNA sequence: TGTGCCAGCAGCGAAAGGGCTAGCGCTAACACCGGGGAGCTGTTTTTT. This codes for CASSERASANTGELFF.

The chain links TRBV7-2 to TRBJ1-1, with a tentative D call TRBD1 (6 bases). The ends were cut back, 1 base at V and 7 bases at J, with 16 bases in the middle. Germline values: CDR1 SGHTA, CDR2 FQGNSA. This CDR3 is built from 15 residues. CDR3 sequence (DNA): TGTGCCAGCAGCTTAGAAGGGGGGTTGCCCCGTGAAGCTTTCTTT. As protein: CASSLEGGLPREAFF. The full variable domain, its missing parts supplied by reference TRBV7-2 and TRBJ1-1, is GAGVSQSPSNKVTEKGKDVELRCDPISGHTALYWYRQSLGQGLEFLIYFQGNSAPDKSGLPSDRFSAERTGGSVSTLTIQRTQQEDSAVYLCASSLEGGLPREAFFGQGTRLTVV.

About this clone itself: The sample has other DNA sequences that encode this CDR3 too. V and J are TRBV2 and TRBJ1-5; a possible D gene is TRBD1 (5 bases). The CDR3 contains 12 residues. The germline V gene encodes CDR1 SNHLY and CDR2 FYNNEI. Trimming cost V 6 bases and J 5 bases, with 8 bases left between them. CDR3 sequence: CASSGTYQPQHF. CDR3 in DNA: TGTGCCAGCAGCGGGACCTATCAGCCCCAGCATTTT.